This T cell receptor beta chain was identified in a study of blood T cells in healthy people across ages. Whole-study findings and limits: CMV infection status of these donors was not known. Age advanced and TCR beta diversity per million T cells fell, roughly linearly.

A note on this clonotype: Its antigen is currently unknown.

A sample-barcoded 5' primer and a J-beta primer mix were used in a second PCR of roughly 6 to 11 cycles. Each CDR3 protein is one row after TCRdb ran MiXCR on the 5' RACE reads. The sample contains about 1.8 million distinct CDR3 sequences, around half of which appear only once. Germline V CDR1 and CDR2: KGHDR, SFDVKD. The CDR3 runs to 15 residues. The V and J ends lost 4 bases and 1 base respectively, with 7 bases between them. The rearrangement joins TRBV24-1 to TRBJ2-6; D remains ambiguous. Sequencing was done on a sample of blood. The sequence derives from a woman between 40 and 50 years old in good health. Here the CDR3 reads CATSEHKSGANVLTF. As DNA, the CDR3 is TGTGCCACCAGTGAACACAAGTCTGGGGCCAACGTCCTGACTTTC.